Listed below are T cell receptor beta chains from one sample, sequenced in a study of control samples from healthy donors and cancer patients. Libraries were prepared by immunoSEQ multiplex PCR; TCRdb keeps only in-frame clonotypes and omits some of them. The sample holds tens of thousands of clones, 85% to 95% seen once. The sequencing input was blood. The receptors shown here come from a woman in her 30s in good health. Both conserved end residues are part of each CDR3. A D gene is named only where the DNA matches it firmly. A clone size is listed for some rows: how often the clone was seen (once, few, many), or a class if it is expanded.

TRBV14,10,.,TRBJ2-1,.,TGTGCCAGCGGCTGGAATGAGCAGTTCTTC,CASGWNEQFF
TRBV29-1,17,.,TRBJ1-2,.,TGCAGCGTTGAAGATCAATTCGGAGGGGGTTTTAACTATGGCTACACCTTC,CSVEDQFGGGFNYGYTF
TRBV15,17,TRBD2,TRBJ2-3,once,TGTGCCACCAGGGGCAAGACGGGACTAGCGGGACAAGATACGCAGTATTTT,CATRGKTGLAGQDTQYF
TRBV2,13,.,TRBJ1-5,.,TGTGCCAGCAGAGCAGGGTCGGCTGAGCCCCAGCATTTT,CASRAGSAEPQHF
TRBV24-1,16,.,TRBJ2-2,.,TGTGCCACCAGTGATTTCCCCAGTACGAACACCGGGGAGCTGTTTTTT,CATSDFPSTNTGELFF
TRBV5-4,15,TRBD2,TRBJ2-1,once,TGTGCCAGCAGCCCTCTAGCGGGGGTCAACAATGAGCAGTTCTTC,CASSPLAGVNNEQFF
TRBV7-7,13,.,TRBJ1-1,.,TGTGCTAGCAGCTTAGACGAAGGGACTGAAGCTTTCTTT,CASSLDEGTEAFF
TRBV2,15,TRBD1,TRBJ2-2,.,TGTGCCAGCAGTCCAGGACAGGGGGCAGCCGGGGAGCTGTTTTTT,CASSPGQGAAGELFF
TRBV9,15,TRBD1,TRBJ1-2,.,TGTGCCAGCAGCGTAGGGGGACAGGGCCCCTATGGCTACACCTTC,CASSVGGQGPYGYTF
TRBV5-1,13,.,TRBJ2-2,.,TGCGCCAGCAGCCGCACTTCGGACGGGGAGCTGTTTTTT,CASSRTSDGELFF
TRBV27,16,TRBD1,TRBJ1-1,.,TGTGCCAGCAGTTTCACTAAACAGGGGTGGGACACTGAAGCTTTCTTT,CASSFTKQGWDTEAFF
TRBV5-5,18,TRBD2,TRBJ2-1,.,TGTGCCAGCAGCTTTGTCCTAGTCTCGGGAGGTTCGGTTTATGAGCAGTTCTTC,CASSFVLVSGGSVYEQFF